What follows are 17 T cell receptor beta chains derived from one specimen sequenced in a study of glioma-infiltrating T cells after dendritic cell vaccination. Method: immunoSEQ multiplex PCR; TCRdb's copy keeps in-frame clones and lacks some. This sample has about 92,000 clones, with over 75% found just once. Sequenced material: blood, taken before dendritic cell vaccination. The receptors come from a human donor with glioblastoma.

The rearrangement joins TRBV25-1 to TRBJ2-1; 9 bases fit TRBD2. The germline V gene encodes CDR1 MGHDK and CDR2 SYGVNS. Germline trimming cut 4 bases from V and 3 bases from J; bases unmatched to any gene: 4. CDR3 length: 15 amino acids. CDR3 in amino acids: CASSVGSGSYNEQFF. The CDR3 DNA sequence: TGTGCCAGCAGTGTGGGTAGCGGGAGCTACAATGAGCAGTTCTTC.

The chain combines TRBV11-2 with TRBJ2-7; 9 bases are a match to TRBD2. Trimming removed 5 bases from V and 4 bases from J; junction bases left unmatched: 6. The CDR3 extends over 14 amino acids. The germline V gene encodes CDR1 SGHAT and CDR2 FQNNGV. The CDR3 reads CASSRSGSGYEQYF. As DNA, the CDR3 is TGTGCCAGCAGCCGTAGCGGGAGTGGATACGAGCAGTACTTC. The variable domain in full, completed from reference TRBV11-2 and TRBJ2-7, reads EAGVAQSPRYKIIEKRQSVAFWCNPISGHATLYWYQQILGQGPKLLIQFQNNGVVDDSQLPKDRFSAERLKGVDSTLKIQPAKLEDSAVYLCASSRSGSGYEQYFGPGTRLTVT.

The V and J genes are TRBV6-5 and TRBJ2-1; 10 bases are a match to TRBD1. The CDR3 is 14 residues long. Germline CDR1 is MNHEY and CDR2 is SVGAGI. With 5 bases clipped from V and 6 bases from J, the junction kept 4 bases outside the gene matches. CDR3 sequence reads: CASSPDRGLNEQFF. CDR3 DNA sequence: TGTGCCAGCAGTCCCGACAGGGGGCTCAATGAGCAGTTCTTC.

J is TRBJ1-4 and V is TRBV5-1, with D possibly TRBD1 on 5 matching bases. Trimming pared 4 bases from V and 5 bases from J, leaving 15 bases between. The CDR3 is 15 amino acids. In germline, CDR1 is SGHRS, CDR2 YFSETQ. CDR3 region: CASSKTTAKNEKLFF. The CDR3, as DNA: TGCGCCAGCAGCAAGACGACAGCAAAGAATGAAAAACTGTTTTTT. The full variable domain, with the rest looked up from reference TRBV5-1 and TRBJ1-4, is KAGVTQTPRYLIKTRGQQVTLSCSPISGHRSVSWYQQTPGQGLQFLFEYFSETQRNKGNFPGRFSGRQFSNSRSEMNVSTLELGDSALYLCASSKTTAKNEKLFFGSGTQLSVL.

V and J are TRBV5-1 and TRBJ2-7, with TRBD1 identical over 8 bases. This CDR3 contains 14 residues. The V gene's germline CDR1 is SGHRS and CDR2 YFSETQ. The J segment lost 3 bases and the V segment lost 4 bases, leaving 6 bases of the junction unmatched. In DNA form, the CDR3 reads TGCGCCAGCAGCCCCGACAGGGGAGGCTACGAGCAGTACTTC. Translation gives CASSPDRGGYEQYF.

The V gene is TRBV2, the J gene TRBJ1-1; maybe TRBD1 (6 bases). The V gene's germline CDR1 is SNHLY and CDR2 FYNNEI. The CDR3 covers 14 residues. Trimming took 5 bases from V and 5 from J, leaving 15 bases between them. CDR3 nucleotide sequence: TGTGCCAGCAGTATCGGGGGGCGAGGTACTGAAGCTTTCTTT. Its protein is CASSIGGRGTEAFF.

The chain links TRBV6-4 to TRBJ2-3; 7 positions agree with TRBD1. CDR1 is MRHNA, CDR2 SNTAGT, per germline. The CDR3 is 14 residues long. The J segment lost 3 bases and the V segment lost 0 bases, leaving 0 bases of the junction unmatched. CDR3 DNA sequence: TGTGCCAGCAGTGACTCGACAGGGACAGATACGCAGTATTTT. As protein: CASSDSTGTDTQYF.

The chain combines TRBV28 with TRBJ2-7; 9 bases agree with TRBD1. With V trimmed by 6 bases and J by 3 bases, 9 bases remained unmatched. The CDR3 runs to 15 residues. CDR1 and CDR2 from the germline V gene are MDHEN and SYDVKM. CDR3 DNA sequence: TGTGCCAGCAGAGACCCGGGACAGGGACTCTACGAGCAGTACTTC. Its protein is CASRDPGQGLYEQYF.

As for this clone: This specimen includes other DNA sequences encoding the same CDR3. CDR3 sequence (DNA): TGTGCCAGCAGCGCTAGGGGACAGGGCTATGGCTACACCTTC. This translates into CASSARGQGYGYTF. The rearrangement joins TRBV9 to TRBJ1-2, with 9 nucleotides matching TRBD1. Germline CDR1 SGDLS, CDR2 YYNGEE. The CDR3 sequence is 14 residues long. The ends lost 3 bases at V and 4 bases at J; junction bases unmatched: 4.

The V call is TRBV6-1, the J call TRBJ1-2; 8 bases agree with TRBD1. V lost 7 bases to trimming and J lost 5 bases; unmatched junction nucleotides: 9. Germline loops: CDR1 MNHNS, CDR2 SASEGT. The CDR3 extends over 14 amino acids. The DNA for the CDR3 is TGTGCCAGCAACCAGGACAGGGTTCGGTATGGCTACACCTTC. The encoded protein is CASNQDRVRYGYTF.

This clone was recorded a few times. This chain links TRBV6-6 with TRBJ1-2; 8 nucleotides match TRBD1. Germline V gene data show CDR1 as MNHNY and CDR2 as SVGAGI (reference sequence). The CDR3 contains 13 residues. J lost 8 bases, V lost 4 bases, and 6 bases had no gene match. In DNA form, the CDR3 reads TGTGCCAGCAGTTCGCAGGGGGCAGGAGGCTACACCTTC. Encoded protein: CASSSQGAGGYTF.

Only one count was recorded for this clone. The chain links TRBV7-8 to TRBJ2-5; 8 positions agree with TRBD1. V lost 0 bases and J lost 1; bases outside the gene matches: 10. The V gene's germline CDR1 is SGHVS and CDR2 FQNEAQ. The CDR3 loop spans 18 amino acids. The CDR3 DNA follows: TGTGCCAGCAGCTTAGCTGGCAGGGGGCTGGTGATCCAAGAGACCCAGTACTTC. Encoded protein: CASSLAGRGLVIQETQYF.

The V and J genes are TRBV28 and TRBJ1-2, with D maybe TRBD1 (5 bases). Germline V gene sequence: CDR1 MDHEN, CDR2 SYDVKM. The CDR3 is 12 amino acids. Trimming pared 5 bases from V and 4 bases from J, leaving 8 bases between. The CDR3 loop reads CASSQGAYGYTF. In DNA form, the CDR3 reads TGTGCCAGCAGTCAGGGCGCCTATGGCTACACCTTC.

The chain recombines TRBV7-9 with TRBJ2-5, with D unresolved. The CDR3 runs to 14 residues. Germline V gives CDR1 SEHNR, CDR2 FQNEAQ (reference sequence). Trimming took off 4 bases at V and 5 bases at J, with 14 bases between the two ends. CDR3 sequence (DNA): TGTGCCAGCAGCTATACAACCCGCTGGGAGACCCAGTACTTC. This encodes CASSYTTRWETQYF.

V usage is TRBV27 and J usage is TRBJ2-3, with D possibly being TRBD2 (5 bases). CDR1 MNHEY and CDR2 SMNVEV come from the germline V gene (reference sequence). V dropped 6 bases and J dropped 0 bases, with 7 bases sitting between them. This CDR3 spans 13 amino acids. DNA for the CDR3: TGTGCCAGCAGGCGGACTAGCACAGATACGCAGTATTTT. This codes for CASRRTSTDTQYF.

This clone appeared a single time. The rearrangement joins TRBV5-6 to TRBJ1-2; 10 positions agree with TRBD1. CDR1 is SGHDT, CDR2 YYEEEE, per germline. There are 15 residues in the CDR3. The junction had 4 bases not matched to a gene; V was cut back by 3 bases and J by 2 bases. Here the CDR3 DNA reads TGTGCCAGCAGCTACCTGGACAGGGGGAACTATGGCTACACCTTC. Residues: CASSYLDRGNYGYTF. Looking up the rest from reference TRBV5-6 and TRBJ1-2 gives the full variable domain: DAGVTQSPTHLIKTRGQQVTLRCSPKSGHDTVSWYQQALGQGPQFIFQYYEEEERQRGNFPDRFSGHQFPNYSSELNVNALLLGDSALYLCASSYLDRGNYGYTFGSGTRLTVV.

This chain connects TRBV5-1 to TRBJ2-1; D perhaps matches TRBD2 (6 bases). Germline V lookup: CDR1 SGHRS, CDR2 YFSETQ. The CDR3 totals 15 residues. Trimming stripped 1 base from V and 2 bases from J, with 10 bases between. CDR3: CASSLMGGAYNEQFF. The CDR3 DNA reads TGCGCCAGCAGCTTGATGGGAGGTGCCTACAATGAGCAGTTCTTC.